This TCR beta chain appears in the sequencing data of a study of T cells after yellow fever vaccination. Study summary: Fractions of limited cellularity were prepared by means of SMART-Seq v4 Ultra Low Input. Study-wide results and caveats: The presence of abundant clonotypes contaminating from the bulk population was possible in FACS-sorted repertoires. There was a small share of clonotypes that showed up in both the CD4 and CD8 compartments.

5'RACE template switching produced TCR cDNA carrying a universal primer site and UMIs. TCRdb ran MiXCR on the 5' RACE reads and lists one entry per CDR3 protein. The data hold a few hundred thousand distinct CDR3 sequences, with around 3.6% observed a single time. The V gene's germline CDR1 is SQVTM and CDR2 ANQGSEA. Deletions cut 6 bases from V and 0 bases from J, with 11 bases between. CDR3 length: 14 residues. This clonotype was counted between two and nine times. Its cognate antigen is unknown. The starting material was PBMCs, obtained on the day of the yellow fever booster vaccination. The TCR comes from a man between 18 and 29 years old who received the YFV17D yellow fever vaccine. The rearrangement links TRBV29-1 to TRBJ2-2; possible D gene TRBD1, 5 bases. In DNA form, the CDR3 reads TGCAGCGTAGATTCCAGGGCGAACACCGGGGAGCTGTTTTTT. Amino acid sequence: CSVDSRANTGELFF.